This TCR beta chain originates from a study of blood T cell repertoires in COVID-19. Study context: The origin of the acute and convalescent COVID-19 samples was the United States, Italy and Spain. Sources were T cells, B-cell-depleted T cells, or PBMCs; the material itself was cDNA or gDNA.

Per the original methods: Amplification of reference gene primers was used by the study to estimate nucleated cell counts. Method: immunoSEQ multiplex PCR; TCRdb's copy keeps in-frame clones and lacks some. That table furnishes V, J and clone size, whereas the DNA furnished D and trimming. The table has under 250,000 clones, around 80% seen once; the top ten hold around 7.7%. Germline V CDR1 and CDR2: KGHSH, LQKENI. This CDR3 has 15 amino acids. V was cut by 0 bases and J by 3 bases, with 11 bases left in between. This sequence joins TRBV18 and TRBJ1-2, with D tentatively TRBD1 (6 bases). Sequenced material: peripheral blood. The TCR sequence derives from a woman aged 70-85 years with acute or convalescent COVID-19. CDR3 sequence: CASSPPFTGHYGYTF. The CDR3 region has the DNA TGTGCCAGCTCACCACCTTTTACAGGGCACTATGGCTACACCTTC.